This T cell receptor (beta chain) was found in a study of blood T cell repertoires in COVID-19. Measured with immunoSEQ multiplex PCR; TCRdb has only the in-frame clones, and not every one. The table includes 200,000 to 250,000 clones, 84% detected once. This clone was detected only a few times. The sample comprised peripheral blood. The source is a woman aged 55-70 years who had recovered from COVID-19.

The CDR3 DNA reads as TGTGCCAGCAGTCCCGGGACTAGCGGAGGAGGTGAGCAGTTCTTC. Protein: CASSPGTSGGGEQFF. The chain links TRBV2 to TRBJ2-1; 11 nucleotides match TRBD2. Losses at the gene ends were 5 bases for V and 9 bases for J; bases not matched to a gene: 9. The germline gives CDR1 SNHLY, CDR2 FYNNEI. The CDR3 has 15 amino acids. Supplemented by reference TRBV2 and TRBJ2-1, the full variable domain reads EPEVTQTPSHQVTQMGQEVILRCVPISNHLYFYWYRQILGQKVEFLVSFYNNEISEKSEIFDDQFSVERPDGSNFTLKIRSTKLEDSAMYFCASSPGTSGGGEQFFGPGTRLTVL.